This entry features one T cell receptor beta chain sequence. As yet, its antigen is unknown. The V end was cut by 3 bases, the J end by 1 base, with 12 bases between. Germline V gene sequence: CDR1 KGHSH, CDR2 LQKENI. CDR3 length equals 15 residues. This record belongs to a study of shared clonotypes between healthy human individuals. Study at large: The cohort comprised a couple of women and a few men. Their ages spanned 18 to 49 years.

The authors' processing: Filtering of immunoSEQ junctional sequences could not match full-length read filtering. TCRdb's copy holds only in-frame clones and misses some; the assay was immunoSEQ multiplex PCR. The V and J calls and the clone size are those of that table, but D and trimming were determined from the DNA. The sample shows about 560,000 clones, roughly four fifths of them seen only once. Study conclusions and caveats: Clonotype sharing among donors, it was expected, would be affected by sequencing depth.

Every donor was a Caucasian adult from Nashville, Tennessee. This TCR was recovered from a woman between 40 and 50 years old in good health. Some clones in this sample may be carry-over from other donors' samples. V is TRBV18 and J is TRBJ1-1; D unclear. Sequencing used PBMCs. CDR3 sequence reads: CASSPPLGGNTEAFF. As DNA, the CDR3 is TGTGCCAGCTCACCCCCTTTAGGAGGGAACACTGAAGCTTTCTTT.